These T cell receptor beta chains were read from a single sample in a study of shared clonotypes between healthy human individuals. Clones were read by immunoSEQ multiplex PCR, and TCRdb kept only the in-frame ones, dropping some. This sample has approximately 470,000 clones, with approximately 80% found just once. Sequencing used PBMCs. These receptors all come from a middle-aged woman in good health. Some clones in this sample may be carry-over from other donors' samples. The conserved cysteine and the conserved F or W are not part of the CDR3 here.

v_call	j_call	cdr3_aa
TRBV18	TRBJ2-7	ASSPTVYEQY
TRBV30	TRBJ2-2	AWSGHRFTGELF
TRBV6-1	TRBJ1-5	ASTQINSNQPQH
TRBV11-2	TRBJ2-5	ASSLYLAGETQY
TRBV28	TRBJ1-1	ASSSPGLNTEAF
TRBV2	TRBJ1-2	ASRSTGDGYT
TRBV12-5	TRBJ2-1	ASGLGTSPSYNEQF
TRBV30	TRBJ1-2	AWSGDGDGYT
TRBV5-4	TRBJ2-3	ASSQRDGTDTQY
TRBV10-3	TRBJ2-3	AISERLGQDTQY
TRBV27	TRBJ2-5	ASRRQGGPQETQY
TRBV4-3	TRBJ2-7	ASSETTGFREQY
TRBV18	TRBJ2-7	ASSPPLIYEQY
TRBV5-1	TRBJ1-1	ASSLDPVAFEAF
TRBV7-3	TRBJ2-1	ASSPSGRGNEQF
TRBV6-6	TRBJ1-2	ASSYLGQFYGYT
TRBV9	TRBJ2-1	ASSVRDYYNEQF
TRBV28	TRBJ1-2	ASSIGTGGLVYGYT
TRBV6-1	TRBJ1-1	ASSELGAAF
TRBV19	TRBJ2-3	ASSPLDSVPSTDTQY
TRBV10-1	TRBJ2-1	ASSDFGTQREQF
TRBV19	TRBJ1-3	ASGTSSGNTIY
TRBV11-2	TRBJ2-3	ASSFDPPGTAGTDTQY
TRBV19	TRBJ1-2	ASSSGGYT
TRBV5-1	TRBJ1-1	ASSLDRVNTEAF
TRBV15	TRBJ2-1	ATSRPGQEHNEQF
TRBV7-8	TRBJ2-7	ASSPNRESYEQY
TRBV30	TRBJ1-2	AWAGNNYGYT
TRBV9	TRBJ2-7	ASSVSHPPTYEQY
TRBV7-9	TRBJ2-3	ASSLVRGTDTQY
TRBV6-1	TRBJ2-5	ASEGVRGETQY
TRBV11-2	TRBJ2-1	ASSPIASVDNEQF
TRBV6-1	TRBJ1-2	ASSEIGRLYGYT
TRBV28	TRBJ1-1	ASSNRFTQAF
TRBV10-2	TRBJ2-5	ASSEGTTTGEQY
TRBV15	TRBJ2-1	ATSRDLYSSYNEQF
TRBV11-2	TRBJ2-5	ASSLNPSGSAETQY
TRBV5-8	TRBJ1-1	ASSLGTRRNTEAF
TRBV5-4	TRBJ2-1	ASSLSSEYNEQF
TRBV2	TRBJ1-5	ASSRDQPQH
TRBV2	TRBJ2-7	ASRKDRGLYYEQY
TRBV6-1	TRBJ2-1	ASSSSTGDEQF
TRBV19	TRBJ2-1	ASSISAEPYNEQF
TRBV29-1	TRBJ2-3	SVEGALSDTQY
TRBV15	TRBJ2-1	ATSSAGLAGVDNEQF
TRBV10-3	TRBJ2-7	AINGGLAYEQY
TRBV4-1	TRBJ2-2	ASSHPKASGSITGELF
TRBV5-1	TRBJ2-7	ASSSSTGGSYEQY
TRBV28	TRBJ2-6	ASSLWEGSGANVLT